Listed below are T cell receptor beta chains from one sample, sequenced in a study of T cell repertoires in aging, cancer and after chemotherapy. TCRdb processed the multiplex PCR reads anew with MiXCR; each CDR3 protein has one entry. The table lists approximately 4,000 distinct CDR3 sequences, around two fifths of them singletons. The sequenced material came from blood. These receptors all come from a human donor with a blood cancer. Both conserved end residues are part of each CDR3. Each record gives: clone size, V gene, D gene, J gene, CDR3 DNA, CDR3 protein. A D gene is named only where the DNA matches it firmly. Clone size is stated in some rows and not others, as once, few, many or a class when expanded.

size: NA
V: TRBV12-3/TRBV12-4
D: NA
J: TRBJ2-7
DNA: TGTGCCAGCAGTTTGTTTCTGGACACTTCCTACGAGCAGTACTTC
CDR3: CASSLFLDTSYEQYF

size: NA
V: TRBV30
D: NA
J: TRBJ1-1
DNA: TGTGCCTGGAGTATGGGGGCAGGGTTCACTGAAGCTTTCTTT
CDR3: CAWSMGAGFTEAFF

size: once
V: TRBV30
D: TRBD2
J: TRBJ2-7
DNA: TGTGCCTGGAGTGTAAAAAGCGGGAGTGACGAGCAGAACTTC
CDR3: CAWSVKSGSDEQNF

size: few
V: TRBV19
D: NA
J: TRBJ1-1
DNA: TGTGCCAGTAGTATGGCGGGAGTCACTGAAGCTTTCTTT
CDR3: CASSMAGVTEAFF

size: large
V: TRBV29-1
D: NA
J: TRBJ2-3
DNA: TGCAGCCCCTTGGCTGGGGGCGCAGATACGCAGTATTTT
CDR3: CSPLAGGADTQYF

size: NA
V: TRBV6-6
D: NA
J: TRBJ2-1
DNA: TGTGCCACCCTACTAGCTGGAGGGACCGACGAGCAGTTCTTC
CDR3: CATLLAGGTDEQFF

size: NA
V: TRBV10-2
D: NA
J: TRBJ1-3
DNA: TGCGCCAGCAGGGAAGGGACATCCTCTGGAAACACCATATATTTT
CDR3: CASREGTSSGNTIYF

size: few
V: TRBV12-3/TRBV12-4
D: TRBD1
J: TRBJ2-5
DNA: TGTGCCAGCAGTCCCGGACAGGGGGGGACCCAGTACTTC
CDR3: CASSPGQGGTQYF

size: few
V: TRBV6-5
D: NA
J: TRBJ2-1
DNA: TGTGCCAGCAGTGCCTATCTACAGGGAGATGAGCAGTTCTTC
CDR3: CASSAYLQGDEQFF

size: few
V: TRBV12-3/TRBV12-4
D: TRBD1
J: TRBJ2-7
DNA: TGTGCCAGCAGCTCCACAGGGGGTTGGCAGTACTTC
CDR3: CASSSTGGWQYF

size: NA
V: TRBV6-1
D: NA
J: TRBJ1-6
DNA: TGTGCCAGCACCGAGGGGCTTGGGACGACTTCACCCCTCCACTTT
CDR3: CASTEGLGTTSPLHF

size: few
V: TRBV5-4
D: NA
J: TRBJ2-2
DNA: TGTGCCAGCAGCCCCTGGGGAGCGGGGGAGCTGTTTTTT
CDR3: CASSPWGAGELFF

size: large
V: TRBV6-5
D: TRBD1
J: TRBJ2-1
DNA: TGTGCCAGCGGCGGGACAGGGCCCTACAATGAGCAGTTCTTC
CDR3: CASGGTGPYNEQFF

size: NA
V: TRBV24-1
D: NA
J: TRBJ2-3
DNA: TGTGCCACCAGCGGCACGGTCCCAACGGGGGGCACAGATACGCAGTATTTT
CDR3: CATSGTVPTGGTDTQYF

size: large
V: TRBV29-1
D: TRBD2
J: TRBJ2-3
DNA: TGCAGCGTTGAAGGGACTAGCGCAAGCACAGATACGCAGTATTTT
CDR3: CSVEGTSASTDTQYF

size: NA
V: TRBV6-5
D: TRBD1
J: TRBJ1-4
DNA: TGTGCCAGCAGTATGACCGGGACAGGGGGCTCAGTTAATGAAAAACTGTTTTTT
CDR3: CASSMTGTGGSVNEKLFF

size: NA
V: TRBV6-5
D: NA
J: TRBJ2-1
DNA: TGTGCCAGCAGTGAACTGAGTTACGGATTAGGCCTTGAAGATGAGCAGTTCTTC
CDR3: CASSELSYGLGLEDEQFF

size: NA
V: TRBV11-1
D: NA
J: TRBJ2-5
DNA: TGTGCCAGCCGTGGGCAGAAAGAGACCCAGTACTTC
CDR3: CASRGQKETQYF

size: medium-sized
V: TRBV19
D: NA
J: TRBJ1-4
DNA: TGTGCCAGTAGTATACGGGATACTTGGAATGAAAAACTGTTTTTT
CDR3: CASSIRDTWNEKLFF

size: few
V: TRBV30
D: TRBD1
J: TRBJ1-4
DNA: TGTGCCTGGAGTGTAAAGGGGGCAGTGACTAATGAAAAACTGTTTTTT
CDR3: CAWSVKGAVTNEKLFF

size: few
V: TRBV13
D: NA
J: TRBJ2-5
DNA: TGTGCCAGCAGCTCCGAGCTGGAGGAGACCCAGTACTTC
CDR3: CASSSELEETQYF

size: medium-sized
V: TRBV29-1
D: NA
J: TRBJ2-5
DNA: TGCAGCGTTGAATTCGGGCGTGGAGAGACCCAGTACTTC
CDR3: CSVEFGRGETQYF

size: NA
V: TRBV20-1
D: NA
J: TRBJ1-2
DNA: TGCAGTGCTTGGAGGAGTACAAAGAGTCTCTATGGCTACACCTTC
CDR3: CSAWRSTKSLYGYTF

size: NA
V: TRBV18
D: NA
J: TRBJ1-2
DNA: TGTGCCAGCTCACTTACAGGAATTTATGGCTACACCTTC
CDR3: CASSLTGIYGYTF

size: NA
V: TRBV19
D: NA
J: TRBJ2-7
DNA: TGTGCCAGTAGAATGGGAGATTTGGGCTACGAGCAGTACTTC
CDR3: CASRMGDLGYEQYF

size: medium-sized
V: TRBV15
D: TRBD1
J: TRBJ2-2
DNA: TGTGCCACCAGCTTTCCGGGACAGCATCTTAACACCGGGGAGCTGTTTTTT
CDR3: CATSFPGQHLNTGELFF

size: NA
V: TRBV6-1
D: NA
J: TRBJ2-7
DNA: TGTGCCAGCAGTCCGGGACACTCCTACGAGCAGTACTTC
CDR3: CASSPGHSYEQYF

size: NA
V: TRBV6-1
D: TRBD1
J: TRBJ1-2
DNA: TGTGCCAGCAGTGAGTCGACAGGGCCATATGGCTACACCTTC
CDR3: CASSESTGPYGYTF

size: medium-sized
V: TRBV19
D: NA
J: TRBJ1-6
DNA: TGTGCCAGCAGGGAGGAATGGGTTTCACCCCTCCACTTT
CDR3: CASREEWVSPLHF

size: NA
V: TRBV6-6
D: TRBD2
J: TRBJ2-1
DNA: TGTGCCAGGATTCGACTAGCGGGAGTGGGGTGGGGAACCTACAATGAGCAGTTCTTC
CDR3: CARIRLAGVGWGTYNEQFF

size: once
V: TRBV27
D: TRBD2
J: TRBJ2-1
DNA: TGTGCCAGCAGGCTAGCGGGAGGCTCCTACAATGAGCAGTTCTTC
CDR3: CASRLAGGSYNEQFF

size: few
V: TRBV18
D: TRBD2
J: TRBJ2-5
DNA: TGTGCCAGCTCACTGACTAGCGGGAGGGAGACCCAGTACTTC
CDR3: CASSLTSGRETQYF

size: NA
V: TRBV7-9
D: TRBD2
J: TRBJ2-3
DNA: TGTGCCAGCAGCTTCAGCGGGGGAAGCACAGATACGCAGTATTTT
CDR3: CASSFSGGSTDTQYF

size: few
V: TRBV6-5
D: TRBD1
J: TRBJ1-4
DNA: TGTGCCAGCAGCCTAGGACAGGGAGGCGAAAAACTGTTTTTT
CDR3: CASSLGQGGEKLFF

size: NA
V: TRBV12-3/TRBV12-4
D: TRBD2
J: TRBJ2-7
DNA: TGTGCCAGCAGTTTTCAGCCGGTCCTAGCGGGAGCTTACGAGCAGTACTTC
CDR3: CASSFQPVLAGAYEQYF

size: few
V: TRBV30
D: NA
J: TRBJ1-5
DNA: TGTGCCTGGAGTCTCCTGGGGAATCAGCCCCAGCATTTT
CDR3: CAWSLLGNQPQHF

size: few
V: TRBV11-2
D: NA
J: TRBJ1-2
DNA: TGTGCCAGCAGCGCCCAGGGTTTTGGCTACACCTTC
CDR3: CASSAQGFGYTF

size: NA
V: TRBV20-1
D: TRBD2
J: TRBJ2-1
DNA: TGCAGTGCTAGAGTCCCTAGCGGGCACAATGAGCAGTTCTTC
CDR3: CSARVPSGHNEQFF

size: NA
V: TRBV24-1
D: NA
J: TRBJ2-2
DNA: TGTGCCACCAGTGATTTTGGCGGGGAGCTGTTTTTT
CDR3: CATSDFGGELFF

size: NA
V: TRBV7-2
D: NA
J: TRBJ2-1
DNA: TGTGCCAGCAGCCAGGGAACTCTCAATGAGCAGTTCTTC
CDR3: CASSQGTLNEQFF

size: few
V: TRBV6-5
D: NA
J: TRBJ2-1
DNA: TGTGCCAGCGGGGCAGCCTGGACTGCAGAGCAGTTCTTC
CDR3: CASGAAWTAEQFF

size: medium-sized
V: TRBV27
D: TRBD2
J: TRBJ2-3
DNA: TGTGCCAGCAGTTTAGGGACTAGCGGGATGAGCACAGATACGCAGTATTTT
CDR3: CASSLGTSGMSTDTQYF

size: few
V: TRBV6-1
D: NA
J: TRBJ2-3
DNA: TGTGCCAGCAGTGAGGGCCCACTCGGGCAGTATTTT
CDR3: CASSEGPLGQYF

size: NA
V: TRBV6-5
D: NA
J: TRBJ1-2
DNA: TGTGCCAGCAGTTCCCCTCGCGGCTACACCTTC
CDR3: CASSSPRGYTF

size: NA
V: TRBV7-9
D: TRBD2
J: TRBJ2-2
DNA: TGTGCCAGCAGCCCTGGGGGGGATGGGACCGGGGAGCTGTTTTTT
CDR3: CASSPGGDGTGELFF

size: NA
V: TRBV12-3/TRBV12-4
D: TRBD2
J: TRBJ2-5
DNA: TGTGCCAGCAGTGAAGCGGGGAAGACCCAGTACTTC
CDR3: CASSEAGKTQYF

size: once
V: TRBV7-9
D: NA
J: TRBJ1-1
DNA: TGTGCCAGCAGCTCCCTGGAGAGGGAAGCTTTCTTT
CDR3: CASSSLEREAFF

size: medium-sized
V: TRBV19
D: NA
J: TRBJ2-5
DNA: TGTGCCAGTAGCCACCCGCCGGGGGCCGAGGCGGAGACCCAGTACTTC
CDR3: CASSHPPGAEAETQYF

size: few
V: TRBV13
D: NA
J: TRBJ1-1
DNA: TGTGCCAGCAGCTTAGATGTGGGCACTGAAGCTTTCTTT
CDR3: CASSLDVGTEAFF

size: NA
V: TRBV27
D: TRBD2
J: TRBJ2-7
DNA: TGTGCCAGCAGTCCGGGAGGGAAGGAAAACGAGCAGTACTTC
CDR3: CASSPGGKENEQYF

size: NA
V: TRBV27
D: TRBD1
J: TRBJ1-1
DNA: TGTGCCAGCAGGGGACAGAGCATTATGAACACTGAAGCTTTCTTT
CDR3: CASRGQSIMNTEAFF

size: few
V: TRBV19
D: TRBD1
J: TRBJ1-5
DNA: TGTGCCAGTAGTTCACAGGGGACCAGCAATCAGCCCCAGCATTTT
CDR3: CASSSQGTSNQPQHF

size: NA
V: TRBV5-4
D: TRBD2
J: TRBJ2-1
DNA: TGTGCCAGCAGCTTGGCACTAGCGGGAGGGACCAATGAGCAGTTCTTC
CDR3: CASSLALAGGTNEQFF

size: NA
V: TRBV10-3
D: TRBD1
J: TRBJ1-2
DNA: TGTGCCATCAGTTATGGACAGGGGGCTACCTATGGCTACACCTTC
CDR3: CAISYGQGATYGYTF

size: medium-sized
V: TRBV30
D: TRBD2
J: TRBJ2-2
DNA: TGTGCCTGGAAGACTAGCGGGAGACTGTACACCGGGGAGCTGTTTTTT
CDR3: CAWKTSGRLYTGELFF

size: NA
V: TRBV12-3/TRBV12-4
D: NA
J: TRBJ2-3
DNA: TGTGCCAGCAGTTTAATGAGGGATAACACAGATACGCAGTATTTT
CDR3: CASSLMRDNTDTQYF

size: NA
V: TRBV6-1
D: NA
J: TRBJ2-7
DNA: TGTGCCAGCAGTGAAGAAGGCTCTACAACCTACGAGCAGTACTTC
CDR3: CASSEEGSTTYEQYF

size: few
V: TRBV30
D: NA
J: TRBJ1-2
DNA: TGTGCCTGGAGTATGAGACAGAGGAATGGAGGCTACACCTTC
CDR3: CAWSMRQRNGGYTF

size: NA
V: TRBV5-6
D: TRBD2
J: TRBJ2-2
DNA: TGTGCCAGCAGCATGGGACTAGCGGAAAACACCGGGGAGCTGTTTTTT
CDR3: CASSMGLAENTGELFF

size: few
V: TRBV30
D: TRBD2
J: TRBJ2-1
DNA: TGTGCCGGTGGGACTAGCGGGAGAAGGAGTGAGCAGTTCTTC
CDR3: CAGGTSGRRSEQFF